The rows below give T cell receptor beta chains drawn from one sample of a study of T-cell reconstitution after alpha-beta-depleted transplantation in children. TCRdb used MiXCR to reprocess the PCR reads, holding one entry per CDR3 protein. The sample has around 440,000 distinct CDR3 sequences, approximately 10% seen once. Sequenced material: PBMCs, taken before TCRalphabeta/CD19-depleted stem cell transplant. These TCRs come from a child aged 2 to 15 with inherited bone marrow failure, due to receive a stem cell transplant. Both conserved end residues are part of each CDR3. D genes are given only for firm matches. Clone size is given for some rows only: seen once, a few or many times, or a class if the clone is expanded.

J | V | D | size | CDR3 | DNA
TRBJ2-7 | TRBV4-3 | NA | few | CASSPLGNSYEQYF | TGCGCCAGCTCCCCCCTCGGGAACTCCTACGAGCAGTACTTC
TRBJ2-2 | TRBV28 | TRBD2 | few | CASSLWVGGKSREGTGELFF | TGTGCCAGCAGTTTATGGGTTGGTGGAAAATCGCGGGAGGGCACCGGGGAGCTGTTTTTT
TRBJ2-4 | TRBV12-3/TRBV12-4 | TRBD1 | many | CASSPQTGGQDIQYF | TGTGCCAGCAGTCCGCAGACAGGGGGACAGGACATTCAGTACTTC
TRBJ2-2 | TRBV30 | TRBD1 | NA | CAWKQFGQGNTGELFF | TGTGCCTGGAAACAATTTGGACAGGGGAACACCGGGGAGCTGTTTTTT
TRBJ2-2 | TRBV4-2 | NA | many | CASSQRDGNTGELFF | TGTGCCAGCAGCCAGCGGGACGGCAACACCGGGGAGCTGTTTTTT
TRBJ2-5 | TRBV28 | NA | many | CASSPLMGPTGTQYF | TGTGCCAGCAGTCCCCTTATGGGCCCGACGGGGACCCAGTACTTC
TRBJ2-7 | TRBV10-1 | NA | many | CASSESYTGIGNEQYF | TGCGCCAGCAGTGAGTCTTATACAGGGATAGGCAACGAGCAGTACTTC
TRBJ2-7 | TRBV12-3/TRBV12-4 | NA | many | CASSLRLGQVHEQYF | TGTGCCAGCAGTTTAAGGCTGGGCCAAGTCCACGAGCAGTACTTC
TRBJ2-3 | TRBV12-3/TRBV12-4 | TRBD2 | NA | CASSPIAGRPPDTQYF | TGTGCCAGCAGTCCCATAGCGGGCCGGCCCCCAGATACGCAGTATTTT
TRBJ1-5 | TRBV5-1 | NA | many | CASSLAGGLNQPQHF | TGCGCCAGCAGCTTGGCCGGGGGGCTCAATCAGCCCCAGCATTTT
TRBJ2-1 | TRBV28 | NA | many | CASSTTRGQFF | TGTGCCAGCAGTACTACTAGAGGGCAGTTCTTC
TRBJ2-3 | TRBV7-2 | TRBD1 | NA | CASSLDRGSDTQYF | TGTGCCAGCAGCTTAGACAGGGGGTCAGATACGCAGTATTTT
TRBJ2-7 | TRBV7-2 | NA | NA | CASSLVAPSYEQYF | TGTGCCAGCAGCTTAGTTGCACCTTCCTACGAGCAGTACTTC
TRBJ2-1 | TRBV30 | NA | NA | CAWSVDRTWELRNEQFF | TGTGCCTGGAGTGTAGACCGGACCTGGGAGTTAAGGAATGAGCAGTTCTTC
TRBJ2-5 | TRBV11-1 | TRBD2 | many | CASSLQLWTSGRAFQETQYF | TGTGCCAGCAGCTTACAGCTTTGGACTAGCGGGAGGGCCTTCCAAGAGACCCAGTACTTC
TRBJ2-7 | TRBV10-3 | TRBD1 | few | CAIGRQGITYEQYF | TGTGCCATCGGTCGACAGGGGATAACCTACGAGCAGTACTTC
TRBJ1-1 | TRBV11-2 | NA | NA | CASSTRLGTEAFF | TGTGCCAGCAGCACCCGGCTGGGCACTGAAGCTTTCTTT
TRBJ2-1 | TRBV2 | NA | many | CASKRLNSDEQFF | TGTGCCAGCAAAAGACTCAACAGCGATGAGCAGTTCTTC
TRBJ1-3 | TRBV7-9 | NA | few | CASSPAMRQRSGNTIYF | TGTGCCAGCAGCCCTGCTATGAGACAGCGCTCTGGAAACACCATATATTTT
TRBJ2-1 | TRBV5-1 | TRBD1 | few | CASSLTGGIDEQFF | TGCGCCAGCAGCTTGACAGGGGGCATAGATGAGCAGTTCTTC
TRBJ2-1 | TRBV11-2 | NA | many | CASSLLGILDNEQFF | TGTGCCAGCAGCTTATTAGGTATCCTAGACAATGAGCAGTTCTTC
TRBJ2-6 | TRBV4-1 | NA | many | CASSPSTPPSGANVLTF | TGCGCCAGCAGCCCCTCGACACCTCCCTCTGGGGCCAACGTCCTGACTTTC
TRBJ2-1 | TRBV20-1 | NA | NA | CSASDWPNEQFF | TGCAGTGCTTCGGACTGGCCCAATGAGCAGTTCTTC
TRBJ2-7 | TRBV4-3 | NA | many | CASSQGTDPYEQYF | TGCGCCAGCAGCCAAGGGACGGATCCCTACGAGCAGTACTTC
TRBJ1-3 | TRBV18 | NA | many | CASSTPGRSSGNTIYF | TGTGCCAGCTCAACCCCGGGCAGGAGCTCTGGAAACACCATATATTTT
TRBJ2-7 | TRBV7-9 | TRBD1 | many | CASSSWDREFSYEQYF | TGTGCCAGCAGCTCCTGGGACAGGGAATTCTCCTACGAGCAGTACTTC
TRBJ2-3 | TRBV6-2/TRBV6-3 | NA | few | CASVKRNTDTQYF | TGTGCCAGCGTCAAGCGGAACACAGATACGCAGTATTTT
TRBJ2-3 | TRBV5-1 | NA | many | CASSLSGTDTQYF | TGTGCCAGCAGCCTCAGCGGCACAGATACGCAGTATTTT